Following are 2 T cell receptor beta chains from one sample sequenced in a study of blood T cell repertoires in COVID-19. Repertoires were generated with immunoSEQ multiplex PCR, while TCRdb's copy carries only in-frame clones and drops some. In the table there are some 200,000 clones, approximately 89% of which are singletons. The sequenced material came from peripheral blood. Receptors originate from a middle-aged man with active or convalescent COVID-19.

The rearrangement joins TRBV4-1 to TRBJ1-4, with TRBD1 as a possible D gene (6 bases). This CDR3 spans 15 amino acids. Germline V gene data show CDR1 as MGHRA and CDR2 as YSYEKL. Trimming took 4 bases from V and 7 from J, leaving 16 bases between them. Written as DNA, the CDR3 is TGCGCCAGCAGCCCCGGGACACCGAGGGGTGAAAAACTGTTTTTT. Translation: CASSPGTPRGEKLFF.

This clone occurred once. This chain connects TRBV21-1 to TRBJ1-1; the table gives TRBD1 as D, unverified against the DNA. TRBV21-1 is flagged as a pseudogene. There are 18 residues in the CDR3. CDR3 region: CASSKQTKTGGERTEAFF. CDR3 DNA: TGTGCCAGCAGCAAACAAACGAAAACAGGGGGAGAGAGAACTGAAGCTTTCTTT.